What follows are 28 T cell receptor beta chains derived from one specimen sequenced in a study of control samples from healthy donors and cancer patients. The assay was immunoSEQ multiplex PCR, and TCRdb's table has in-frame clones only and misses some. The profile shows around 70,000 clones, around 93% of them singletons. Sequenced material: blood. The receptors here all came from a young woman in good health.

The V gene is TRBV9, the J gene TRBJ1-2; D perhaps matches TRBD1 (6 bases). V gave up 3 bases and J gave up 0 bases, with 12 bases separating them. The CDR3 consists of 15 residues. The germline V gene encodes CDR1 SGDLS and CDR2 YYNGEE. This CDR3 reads CASSDPGAANYGYTF. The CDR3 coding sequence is TGTGCCAGCAGCGACCCAGGGGCGGCTAACTATGGCTACACCTTC.

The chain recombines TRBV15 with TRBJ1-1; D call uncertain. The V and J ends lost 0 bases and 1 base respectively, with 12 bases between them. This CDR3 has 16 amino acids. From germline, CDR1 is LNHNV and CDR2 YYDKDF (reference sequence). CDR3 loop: CATSRDMGRKNTEAFF. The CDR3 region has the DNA TGTGCCACCAGCAGAGATATGGGCAGAAAGAACACTGAAGCTTTCTTT. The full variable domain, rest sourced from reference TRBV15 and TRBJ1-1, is DAMVIQNPRYQVTQFGKPVTLSCSQTLNHNVMYWYQQKSSQAPKLLFHYYDKDFNNEADTPDNFQSRRPNTSFCFLDIRSPGLGDTAMYLCATSRDMGRKNTEAFFGQGTRLTVV.

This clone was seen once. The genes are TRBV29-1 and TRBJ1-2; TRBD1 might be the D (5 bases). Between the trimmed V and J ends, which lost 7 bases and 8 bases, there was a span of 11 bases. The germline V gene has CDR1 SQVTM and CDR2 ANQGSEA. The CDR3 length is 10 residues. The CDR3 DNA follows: TGCAGCGCAGGGACGGGAGGCTACACCTTC. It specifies CSAGTGGYTF.

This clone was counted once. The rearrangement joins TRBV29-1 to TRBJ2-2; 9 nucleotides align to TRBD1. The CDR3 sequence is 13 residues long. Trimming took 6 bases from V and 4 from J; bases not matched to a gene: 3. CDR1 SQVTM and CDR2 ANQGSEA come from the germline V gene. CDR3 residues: CSVDRGGTGELFF. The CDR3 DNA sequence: TGCAGCGTGGACAGGGGAGGCACCGGGGAGCTGTTTTTT.

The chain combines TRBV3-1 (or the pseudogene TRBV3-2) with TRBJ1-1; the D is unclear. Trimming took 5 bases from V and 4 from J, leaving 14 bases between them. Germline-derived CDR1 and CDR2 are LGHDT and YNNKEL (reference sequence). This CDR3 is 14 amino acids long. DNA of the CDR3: TGTGCCAGCAGCACTGCAACAGCTATCACTGAAGCTTTCTTT. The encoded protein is CASSTATAITEAFF.

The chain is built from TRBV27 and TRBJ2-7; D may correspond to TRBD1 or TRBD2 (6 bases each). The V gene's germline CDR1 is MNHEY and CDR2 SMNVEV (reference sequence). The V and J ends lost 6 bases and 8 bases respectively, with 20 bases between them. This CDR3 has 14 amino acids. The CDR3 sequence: CASRKTGRELQQYV. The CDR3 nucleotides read TGTGCCAGCAGAAAGACAGGACGGGAGCTTCAGCAGTACGTC.

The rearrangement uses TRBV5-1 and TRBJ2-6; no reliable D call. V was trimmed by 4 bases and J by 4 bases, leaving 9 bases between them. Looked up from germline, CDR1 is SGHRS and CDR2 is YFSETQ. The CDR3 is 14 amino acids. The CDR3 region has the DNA TGCGCCAGCAGCATGTACTCCGGGGCCAACGTCCTGACTTTC. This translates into CASSMYSGANVLTF.

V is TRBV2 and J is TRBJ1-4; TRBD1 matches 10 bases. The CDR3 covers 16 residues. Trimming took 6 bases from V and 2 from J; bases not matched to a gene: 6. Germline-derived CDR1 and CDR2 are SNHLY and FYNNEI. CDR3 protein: CASRTGGRTTNEKLFF. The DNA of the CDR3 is TGTGCCAGCAGGACAGGGGGCCGGACGACTAATGAAAAACTGTTTTTT.

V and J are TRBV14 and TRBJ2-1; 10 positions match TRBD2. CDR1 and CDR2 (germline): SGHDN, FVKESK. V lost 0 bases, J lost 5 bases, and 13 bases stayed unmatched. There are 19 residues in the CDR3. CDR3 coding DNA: TGTGCCAGCAGCCAAGATTTCCAGCGGGGGGGCCCTTCTCACAATGAGCAGTTCTTC. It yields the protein CASSQDFQRGGPSHNEQFF.

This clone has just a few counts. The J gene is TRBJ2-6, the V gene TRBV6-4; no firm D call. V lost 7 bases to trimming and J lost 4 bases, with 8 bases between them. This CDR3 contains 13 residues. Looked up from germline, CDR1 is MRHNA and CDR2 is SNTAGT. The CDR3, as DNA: TGTGCCAGCAACCTGTCCGGGGCCAACGTCCTGACTTTC. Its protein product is CASNLSGANVLTF.

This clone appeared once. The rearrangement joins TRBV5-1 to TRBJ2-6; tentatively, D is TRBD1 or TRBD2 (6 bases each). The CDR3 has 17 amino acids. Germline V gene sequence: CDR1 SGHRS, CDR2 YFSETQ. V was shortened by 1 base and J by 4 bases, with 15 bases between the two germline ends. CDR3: CASSLRTGGSGANVLTF. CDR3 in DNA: TGCGCCAGCAGCTTGCGTACCGGGGGCTCCGGGGCCAACGTCCTGACTTTC.

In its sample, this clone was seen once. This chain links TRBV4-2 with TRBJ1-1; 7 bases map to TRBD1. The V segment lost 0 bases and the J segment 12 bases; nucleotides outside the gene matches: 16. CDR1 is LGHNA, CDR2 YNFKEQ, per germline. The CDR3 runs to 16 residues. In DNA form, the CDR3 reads TGTGCCAGCAGCCAAGATCTTGTTCCGTCGACAGGGCTAACTTTCTTT. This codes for CASSQDLVPSTGLTFF.

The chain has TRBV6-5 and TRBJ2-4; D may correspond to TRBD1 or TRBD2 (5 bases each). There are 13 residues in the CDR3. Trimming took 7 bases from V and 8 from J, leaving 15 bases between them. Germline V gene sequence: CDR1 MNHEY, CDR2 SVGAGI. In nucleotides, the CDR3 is TGTGCCAGCAAGAGAGGGGCAGCAGACATTCAGTACTTC. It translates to CASKRGAADIQYF.

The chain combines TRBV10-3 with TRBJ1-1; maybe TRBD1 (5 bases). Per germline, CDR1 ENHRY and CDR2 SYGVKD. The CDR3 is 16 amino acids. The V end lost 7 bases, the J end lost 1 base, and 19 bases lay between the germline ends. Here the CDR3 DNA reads TGTGCCATCACCCTAGGGGCAGGGACCAAGAACACTGAAGCTTTCTTT. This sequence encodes CAITLGAGTKNTEAFF.

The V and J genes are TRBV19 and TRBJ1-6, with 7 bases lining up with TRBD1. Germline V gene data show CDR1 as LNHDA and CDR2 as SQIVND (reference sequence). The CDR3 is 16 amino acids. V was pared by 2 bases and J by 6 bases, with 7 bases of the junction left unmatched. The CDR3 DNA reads TGTGCCAGTAGTATAACCCGGGACAGAGCTAATTCACCCCTCCACTTT. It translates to CASSITRDRANSPLHF.

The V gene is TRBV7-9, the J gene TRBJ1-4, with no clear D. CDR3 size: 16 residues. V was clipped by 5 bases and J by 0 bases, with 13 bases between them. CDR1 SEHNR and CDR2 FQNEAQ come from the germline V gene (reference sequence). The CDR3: CASSRLLGATNEKLFF. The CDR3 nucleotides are TGTGCCAGCAGCAGGCTCCTCGGGGCAACTAATGAAAAACTGTTTTTT.

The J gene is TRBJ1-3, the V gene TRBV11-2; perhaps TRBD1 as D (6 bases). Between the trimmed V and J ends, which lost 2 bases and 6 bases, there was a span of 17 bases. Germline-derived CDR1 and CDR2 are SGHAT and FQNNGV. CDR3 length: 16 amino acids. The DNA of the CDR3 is TGTGCCAGCAGCTTAACGGGGGCCGGAGGAGAAAACACCATATATTTT. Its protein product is CASSLTGAGGENTIYF.

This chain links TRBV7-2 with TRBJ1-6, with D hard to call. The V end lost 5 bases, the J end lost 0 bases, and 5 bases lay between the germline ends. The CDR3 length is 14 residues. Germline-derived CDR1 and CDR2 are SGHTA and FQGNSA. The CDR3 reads CASSISSYNSPLHF. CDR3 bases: TGTGCCAGCAGCATAAGCTCCTATAATTCACCCCTCCACTTT.

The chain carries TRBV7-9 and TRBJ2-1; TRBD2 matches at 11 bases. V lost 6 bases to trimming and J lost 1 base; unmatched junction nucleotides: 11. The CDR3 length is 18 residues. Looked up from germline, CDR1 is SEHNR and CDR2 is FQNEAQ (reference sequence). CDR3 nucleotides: TGTGCCAGCAGGGGCCTAGCGGGGGGTAACCTATCCTACAATGAGCAGTTCTTC. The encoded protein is CASRGLAGGNLSYNEQFF.

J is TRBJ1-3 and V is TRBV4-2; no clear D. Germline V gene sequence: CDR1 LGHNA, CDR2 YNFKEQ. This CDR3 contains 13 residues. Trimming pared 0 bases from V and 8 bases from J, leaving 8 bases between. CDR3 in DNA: TGTGCCAGCAGCCAAGAAACCTGGGACACCATATATTTT. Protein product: CASSQETWDTIYF.

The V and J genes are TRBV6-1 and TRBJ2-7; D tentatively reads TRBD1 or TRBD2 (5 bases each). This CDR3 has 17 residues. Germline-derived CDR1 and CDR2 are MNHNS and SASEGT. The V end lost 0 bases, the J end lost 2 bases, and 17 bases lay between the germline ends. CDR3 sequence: CASSEAGVWGLPYEQYF. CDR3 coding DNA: TGTGCCAGCAGTGAAGCGGGGGTGTGGGGGTTGCCCTACGAGCAGTACTTC.

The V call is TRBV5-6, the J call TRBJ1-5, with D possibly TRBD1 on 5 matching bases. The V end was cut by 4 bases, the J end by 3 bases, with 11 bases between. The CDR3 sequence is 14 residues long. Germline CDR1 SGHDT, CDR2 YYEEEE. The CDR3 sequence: CASSLRQSNQPQHF. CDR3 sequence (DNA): TGTGCCAGCAGCCTAAGACAGTCCAATCAGCCCCAGCATTTT.

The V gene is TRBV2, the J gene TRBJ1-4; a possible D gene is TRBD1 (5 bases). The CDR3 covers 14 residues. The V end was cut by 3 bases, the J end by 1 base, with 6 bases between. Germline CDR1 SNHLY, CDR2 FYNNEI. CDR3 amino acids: CASSEGGTNEKLFF. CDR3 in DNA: TGTGCCAGCAGTGAGGGGGGAACTAATGAAAAACTGTTTTTT.

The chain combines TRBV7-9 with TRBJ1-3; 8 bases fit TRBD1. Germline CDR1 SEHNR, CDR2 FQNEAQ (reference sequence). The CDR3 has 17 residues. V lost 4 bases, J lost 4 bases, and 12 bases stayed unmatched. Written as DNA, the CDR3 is TGTGCCAGCAGCTCCTCCGAAGACAGGGGTGGAGGAAACACCATATATTTT. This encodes CASSSSEDRGGGNTIYF. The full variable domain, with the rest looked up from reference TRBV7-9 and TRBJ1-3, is DTGVSQNPRHKITKRGQNVTFRCDPISEHNRLYWYRQTLGQGPEFLTYFQNEAQLEKSRLLSDRFSAERPKGSFSTLEIQRTEQGDSAMYLCASSSSEDRGGGNTIYFGEGSWLTVV.

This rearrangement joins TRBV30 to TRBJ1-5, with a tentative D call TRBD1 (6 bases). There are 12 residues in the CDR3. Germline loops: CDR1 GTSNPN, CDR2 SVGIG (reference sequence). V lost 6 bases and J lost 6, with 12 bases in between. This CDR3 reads CACGEGGQPQHF. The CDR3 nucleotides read TGTGCCTGCGGGGAAGGGGGTCAGCCCCAGCATTTT. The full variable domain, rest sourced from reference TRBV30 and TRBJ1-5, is SQTIHQWPATLVQPVGSPLSLECTVEGTSNPNLYWYRQAAGRGLQLLFYSVGIGQISSEVPQNLSASRPQDRQFILSSKKLLLSDSGFYLCACGEGGQPQHFGDGTRLSIL.

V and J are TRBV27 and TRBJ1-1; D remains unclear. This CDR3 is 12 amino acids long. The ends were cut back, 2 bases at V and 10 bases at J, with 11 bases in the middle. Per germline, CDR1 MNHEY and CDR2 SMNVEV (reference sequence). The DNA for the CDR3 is TGTGCCAGCAGTTTAGACGGAATCGGAGCTTTCTTT. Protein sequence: CASSLDGIGAFF.

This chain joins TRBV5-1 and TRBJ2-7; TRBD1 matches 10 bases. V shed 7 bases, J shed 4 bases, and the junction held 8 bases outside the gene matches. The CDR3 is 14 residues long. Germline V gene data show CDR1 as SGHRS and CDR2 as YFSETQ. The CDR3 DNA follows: TGCGCCAGCTCTCCGGGACAGGGGTTTTACGAGCAGTACGTC. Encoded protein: CASSPGQGFYEQYV.

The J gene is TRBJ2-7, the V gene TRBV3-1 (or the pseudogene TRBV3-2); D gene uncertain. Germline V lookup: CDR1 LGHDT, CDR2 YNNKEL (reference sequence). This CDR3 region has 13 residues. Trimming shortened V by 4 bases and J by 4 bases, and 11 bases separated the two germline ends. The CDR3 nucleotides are TGTGCCAGCAGCCTGGGTTTGGGGTACGAGCAGTACGTC. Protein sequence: CASSLGLGYEQYV.